The clone carrying this T cell receptor beta chain has only a few counts. The investigators amplified TCR beta CDR3 regions from RNA transcripts. HTBI primers were employed in a first-round RT-PCR of the TCR CDR3. TCRdb reanalysed the multiplex PCR reads using MiXCR and keeps one entry per CDR3 protein. The sample records 300,000 to 400,000 distinct CDR3 sequences, about 12% being singletons. Newly diagnosed hyperthyroidism patients aged 18 to 65 years had disease lasting under 2 months. Each diagnosis was grounded in clinical symptoms, serum thyroxine and TRAb, thyroid ultrasound, and orbital computed tomography. The data derive from a study of T cells in Graves' hyperthyroidism and ophthalmopathy. Across the study: Blood from the periphery was taken at initial diagnosis, before any treatment.

The germline V and J ends were trimmed by 5 bases and 0 bases, with 14 bases remaining between them. Germline V gene lookup returns CDR1 MNHEY and CDR2 SMNVEV (reference sequence). This CDR3 region has 15 residues. Input material: blood. The receptor was derived from a woman between 18 and 30 years old with Graves' hyperthyroidism. The genes are TRBV27 and TRBJ2-7, with D possibly matching TRBD1 (5 bases). The CDR3 DNA reads as TGTGCCAGCAGTGGTCTCGACAGTTTCTCCTACGAGCAGTACTTC. Translated: CASSGLDSFSYEQYF.